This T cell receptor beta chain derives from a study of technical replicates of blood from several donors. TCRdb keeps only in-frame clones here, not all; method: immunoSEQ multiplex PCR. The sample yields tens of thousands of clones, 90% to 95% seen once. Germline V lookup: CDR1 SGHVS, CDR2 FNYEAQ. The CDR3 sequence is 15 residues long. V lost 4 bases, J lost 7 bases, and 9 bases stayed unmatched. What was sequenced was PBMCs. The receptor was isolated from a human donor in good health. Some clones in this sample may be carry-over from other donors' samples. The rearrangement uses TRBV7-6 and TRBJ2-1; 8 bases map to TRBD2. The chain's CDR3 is CASSSAGGGENEQFF. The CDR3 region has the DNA TGTGCCAGCAGCTCCGCGGGGGGCGGGGAGAATGAGCAGTTCTTC.